Given below is one TCR beta chain in context. The data belong to a study of blood T cells in healthy people across ages. Using a J-beta primer mix together with a sample-barcoded 5' primer, a second PCR was run for about 7 to 12 cycles. From the 5' RACE reads, TCRdb called clonotypes with MiXCR, one entry per CDR3 protein. Among 750,000 to 1,000,000 distinct CDR3 sequences listed, just under 30% were seen once. V lost 4 bases and J lost 0; bases outside the gene matches: 11. Germline V gene sequence: CDR1 SNHLY, CDR2 FYNNEI. This CDR3 is 17 amino acids long. The sample was also reused in another study, on T cells of mothers and their children.

The V call is TRBV2, the J call TRBJ1-1, with TRBD1 matching over 7 bases. The TCR comes from a woman aged 40 to 55 in good health. The material sequenced was blood. CDR3 DNA sequence: TGTGCCAGCAGTGTTTTCCGGGACAGCCTGATGAACACTGAAGCTTTCTTT. Protein sequence: CASSVFRDSLMNTEAFF.